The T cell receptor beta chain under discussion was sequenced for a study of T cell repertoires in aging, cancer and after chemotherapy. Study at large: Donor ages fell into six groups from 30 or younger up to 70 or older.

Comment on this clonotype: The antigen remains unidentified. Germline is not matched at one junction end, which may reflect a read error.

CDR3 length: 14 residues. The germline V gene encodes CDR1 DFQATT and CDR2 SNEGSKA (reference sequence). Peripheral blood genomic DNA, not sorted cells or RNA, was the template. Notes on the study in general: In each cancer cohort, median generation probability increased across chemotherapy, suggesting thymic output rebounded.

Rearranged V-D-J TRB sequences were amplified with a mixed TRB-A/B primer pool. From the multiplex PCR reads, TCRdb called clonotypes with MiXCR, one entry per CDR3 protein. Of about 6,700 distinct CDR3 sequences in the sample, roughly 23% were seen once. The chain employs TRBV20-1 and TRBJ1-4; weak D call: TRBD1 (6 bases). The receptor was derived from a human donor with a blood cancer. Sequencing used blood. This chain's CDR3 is CSARAGRGNEKLFF. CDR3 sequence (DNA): TGCAGTGCCAGAGCAGGGAGGGGGAATGAAAAACTGTTTTTT.